This T cell receptor (beta chain) was found in a study of blood T cell repertoires in COVID-19. Study information: The United States, Italy and Spain supplied acute and convalescent COVID-19 samples. Sources were T cells, B-cell-depleted T cells, or PBMCs; the material itself was cDNA or gDNA.

The protocol was immunoSEQ multiplex PCR, while the TCRdb copy is restricted to in-frame clones and leaves out a portion. The sample consists of about 83,000 clones, under 95% of them appearing once. With 5 bases clipped from V and 2 bases from J, the junction kept 3 bases outside the gene matches. Looked up from germline, CDR1 is SGHVS and CDR2 is FQNEAQ. CDR3 length: 14 amino acids. This clonotype originated in a woman older than 75 with active or convalescent COVID-19. This chain joins TRBV7-8 and TRBJ1-2; TRBD1 aligns across 9 bases. The sequenced sample consisted of peripheral blood. In DNA form, the CDR3 reads TGTGCCAGCAGCCGCACAGGGGGCAACTATGGCTACACCTTC. Protein sequence: CASSRTGGNYGYTF.